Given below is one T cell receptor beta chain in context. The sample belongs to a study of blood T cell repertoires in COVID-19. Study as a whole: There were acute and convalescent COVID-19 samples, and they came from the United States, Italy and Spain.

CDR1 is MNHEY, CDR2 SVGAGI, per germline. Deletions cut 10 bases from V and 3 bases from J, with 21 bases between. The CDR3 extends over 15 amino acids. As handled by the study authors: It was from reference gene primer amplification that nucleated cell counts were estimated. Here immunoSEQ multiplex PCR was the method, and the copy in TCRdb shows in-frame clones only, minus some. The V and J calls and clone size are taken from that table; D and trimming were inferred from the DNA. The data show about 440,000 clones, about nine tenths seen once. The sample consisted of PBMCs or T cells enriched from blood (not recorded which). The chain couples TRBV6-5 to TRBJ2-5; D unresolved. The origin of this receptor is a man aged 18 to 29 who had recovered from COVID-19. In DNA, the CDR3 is TGTGCCACCTCGAGCCCTTTTTCTCTGGAAGAGACCCAGTACTTC. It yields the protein CATSSPFSLEETQYF.